These 20 T cell receptor beta chains were all obtained from the same sample, sequenced in a study of blood T cell repertoires in COVID-19. The table came from immunoSEQ multiplex PCR; TCRdb's copy has only in-frame clones and leaves some out. The sample records over 35,000 clones, more than 65% being singletons. Sequenced: peripheral blood. These receptors all come from a man aged 65 to 79 with acute or convalescent COVID-19.

The CDR3 region has the DNA TGTGCCAGTAGTCTGAGCGGGAGCTCCTACGAGCAGTACTTC. Translation gives CASSLSGSSYEQYF. The V and J genes are TRBV19 and TRBJ2-7; TRBD2 agrees at 8 bases. Looked up from germline, CDR1 is LNHDA and CDR2 is SQIVND (reference sequence). Trimming at V came to 5 bases and at J to 0 bases, leaving 3 bases not matched to a gene. This CDR3 has 14 residues.

The chain has TRBV6-6 and TRBJ2-1; 7 nucleotides line up with TRBD1. V lost 6 bases to trimming and J lost 8 bases; unmatched junction nucleotides: 7. The CDR3 extends over 13 amino acids. Germline CDR1 is MNHNY and CDR2 is SVGAGI (reference sequence). CDR3 protein: CASRWDSGDEQFF. In DNA form, the CDR3 reads TGTGCCAGCAGGTGGGACAGTGGGGATGAGCAGTTCTTC.

This chain uses TRBV7-2 with TRBJ2-1; 7 bases are a match to TRBD2. V gave up 1 base and J gave up 7 bases; unmatched junction bases: 4. The CDR3 has 14 residues. Germline V gene lookup returns CDR1 SGHTA and CDR2 FQGNSA. CDR3 nucleotides: TGTGCCAGCAGCTTAGAGAACGGGGGGAATGAGCAGTTCTTC. The encoded protein is CASSLENGGNEQFF.

The chain joins TRBV14 to TRBJ1-1; D is ambiguous. The CDR3 is 11 amino acids. V dropped 2 bases and J dropped 8 bases, with 6 bases sitting between them. From germline, CDR1 is SGHDN and CDR2 FVKESK. CDR3 sequence reads: CASSQRGEAFF. The CDR3 DNA reads as TGTGCCAGCAGCCAACGAGGGGAAGCTTTCTTT. Variable domain in full (rest from reference TRBV14 and TRBJ1-1): EAGVTQFPSHSVIEKGQTVTLRCDPISGHDNLYWYRRVMGKEIKFLLHFVKESKQDESGMPNNRFLAERTGGTYSTLKVQPAELEDSGVYFCASSQRGEAFFGQGTRLTVV.

The table lists this clone with a few counts. The V call is TRBV19, the J call TRBJ2-2, with a weak D call TRBD1 (6 bases). In germline, CDR1 is LNHDA, CDR2 SQIVND (reference sequence). This CDR3 has 13 residues. V was clipped by 4 bases and J by 5 bases, with 8 bases between them. CDR3 nucleotides: TGTGCCAGTAGTACCCAGGGGACCGGGGAGCTGTTTTTT. Residues: CASSTQGTGELFF.

This clone is deemed medium-sized (0.01 to 0.1%). The gene calls are TRBV24-1 and TRBJ1-5, with D perhaps matching TRBD1 (6 bases). The CDR3 totals 13 residues. Trimming left V 11 bases short and J 6 bases short, with 16 bases between. Germline CDR1 reads KGHDR; CDR2 reads SFDVKD. The CDR3 sequence is CASDAGASQPQHF. CDR3 nucleotides: TGTGCCAGTGACGCAGGGGCGAGTCAGCCCCAGCATTTT.

Of note for this clone: Other nucleotide sequences in the sample specify the same CDR3. Here the CDR3 reads CASSPAGTGLYEQYF. The CDR3 nucleotides read TGCGCCAGCAGCCCAGCCGGGACAGGTCTTTACGAGCAGTACTTC. The chain recombines TRBV5-1 with TRBJ2-7; TRBD1 matches at 8 bases. This CDR3 is 15 amino acids long. J lost 4 bases, V lost 4 bases, and 10 bases had no gene match. From germline, CDR1 is SGHRS and CDR2 YFSETQ.

The genes are TRBV11-2 and TRBJ1-6; D unresolved. This CDR3 is 15 amino acids long. Germline CDR1 SGHAT, CDR2 FQNNGV. V was clipped by 6 bases and J by 7 bases, with 16 bases between them. The CDR3 loop reads CASRPEARGNSPLHF. In DNA form, the CDR3 reads TGTGCCAGCAGACCAGAGGCCCGAGGGAATTCACCCCTCCACTTT. Full variable domain (rest looked up from reference TRBV11-2 and TRBJ1-6): EAGVAQSPRYKIIEKRQSVAFWCNPISGHATLYWYQQILGQGPKLLIQFQNNGVVDDSQLPKDRFSAERLKGVDSTLKIQPAKLEDSAVYLCASRPEARGNSPLHFGNGTRLTVT.

The rearrangement uses TRBV5-1 and TRBJ1-1; D is uncertain. Germline CDR1 is SGHRS and CDR2 is YFSETQ. Trimming cost V 1 base and J 3 bases, with 13 bases left between them. The CDR3 contains 15 residues. The CDR3, as DNA: TGCGCCAGCAGCTTGATGGGAGAAGAGGACACTGAAGCTTTCTTT. This translates into CASSLMGEEDTEAFF. Combining the CDR3 with reference TRBV5-1 and TRBJ1-1 gives the whole variable domain KAGVTQTPRYLIKTRGQQVTLSCSPISGHRSVSWYQQTPGQGLQFLFEYFSETQRNKGNFPGRFSGRQFSNSRSEMNVSTLELGDSALYLCASSLMGEEDTEAFFGQGTRLTVV.

This clone came up once. The genes are TRBV19 and TRBJ2-3; 13 bases match TRBD2. CDR3 length: 15 residues. Trimming removed 6 bases from V and 6 bases from J; junction bases left unmatched: 6. In germline, CDR1 is LNHDA, CDR2 SQIVND (reference sequence). The CDR3, as DNA: TGTGCCAGTAGAACTACTAGCGGGAGGGCCGATACGCAGTATTTT. Amino acid sequence: CASRTTSGRADTQYF. Full variable domain (rest looked up from reference TRBV19 and TRBJ2-3): DGGITQSPKYLFRKEGQNVTLSCEQNLNHDAMYWYRQDPGQGLRLIYYSQIVNDFQKGDIAEGYSVSREKKESFPLTVTSAQKNPTAFYLCASRTTSGRADTQYFGPGTRLTVL.

The chain couples TRBV3-1 (or the pseudogene TRBV3-2) to TRBJ1-5, with a tentative D call TRBD1 (5 bases). From germline, CDR1 is LGHDT and CDR2 YNNKEL (reference sequence). V was clipped by 1 base and J by 7 bases, with 8 bases between them. The CDR3 loop spans 13 amino acids. As DNA, the CDR3 is TGTGCCAGCAGCCAAGGGAGGGACCAGCCCCAGCATTTT. Amino acids: CASSQGRDQPQHF.

The chain joins TRBV5-4 to TRBJ2-7, with 9 bases aligning to TRBD1. The CDR3 extends over 17 amino acids. With V trimmed by 4 bases and J by 4 bases, 15 bases remained unmatched. The V gene's germline CDR1 is SGHNT and CDR2 YYREEE (reference sequence). The CDR3 sequence: CASSPRGDRVMGYEQYF. CDR3 nucleotide sequence: TGTGCCAGCAGCCCCAGAGGGGACAGGGTGATGGGGTACGAGCAGTACTTC. The whole variable domain, filled in from reference TRBV5-4 and TRBJ2-7, reads ETGVTQSPTHLIKTRGQQVTLRCSSQSGHNTVSWYQQALGQGPQFIFQYYREEENGRGNFPPRFSGLQFPNYSSELNVNALELDDSALYLCASSPRGDRVMGYEQYFGPGTRLTVT.

This clone was detected a few times. The CDR3 DNA follows: TGTGCCAGCAGCTTAGGAGTCTTTCACACAGATACGCAGTATTTT. Its translation: CASSLGVFHTDTQYF. The chain employs TRBV11-2 and TRBJ2-3, with D unresolved. The CDR3 covers 15 residues. Germline V gives CDR1 SGHAT, CDR2 FQNNGV. Trimming cost V 1 base and J 2 bases, with 10 bases left between them.

This clone was recorded a few times. This chain uses TRBV5-6 with TRBJ2-7, with unresolved D. The CDR3 is made up of 13 amino acids. The V gene's germline CDR1 is SGHDT and CDR2 YYEEEE. V lost 1 base to trimming and J lost 1 base, with 6 bases between them. Here the CDR3 DNA reads TGTGCCAGCAGCTTGATGCGTTCCTACGAGCAGTACTTC. Residues: CASSLMRSYEQYF.

This chain connects TRBV19 to TRBJ2-2; maybe TRBD1 (6 bases). V lost 9 bases and J 0 bases, leaving 8 bases between the germline ends. Germline V gene sequence: CDR1 LNHDA, CDR2 SQIVND (reference sequence). CDR3 length: 13 residues. The CDR3 DNA reads TGTGCCAGCCGGGACACGAACACCGGGGAGCTGTTTTTT. Its translation is CASRDTNTGELFF.

This clone was counted a few times. This chain connects TRBV19 to TRBJ1-2; D is uncertain. Germline assignment: CDR1 LNHDA and CDR2 SQIVND (reference sequence). Trimming took 11 bases from V and 3 from J, leaving 7 bases between them. This CDR3 has 10 residues. The CDR3 spells CAWLDYGYTF. The DNA for the CDR3 is TGTGCCTGGCTTGACTATGGCTACACCTTC.

This sequence joins TRBV5-1 and TRBJ1-2; 10 positions match TRBD1. The CDR3 spans 14 residues. Germline values: CDR1 SGHRS, CDR2 YFSETQ. Trimming removed 2 bases from V and 8 bases from J; junction bases left unmatched: 6. The CDR3 protein is CASSFTTGGEGYTF. The CDR3 coding sequence is TGCGCCAGCAGCTTTACGACAGGGGGCGAGGGCTACACCTTC.

The chain has TRBV7-3 and TRBJ2-2; TRBD1 aligns across 10 bases. CDR1 and CDR2 from the germline V gene are SGHTA and FQGTGA. CDR3 length: 18 residues. Trimming took 1 base from V and 2 from J; bases not matched to a gene: 7. The CDR3, as DNA: TGTGCCAGCAGCTTAAGCGGGGGACAGGGGTCCAACACCGGGGAGCTGTTTTTT. This encodes CASSLSGGQGSNTGELFF.

The rearrangement links TRBV7-2 to TRBJ2-3; a weak D match, TRBD1 (7 bases). Germline assignment: CDR1 SGHTA and CDR2 FQGNSA. Trimming took off 5 bases at V and 0 bases at J, with 12 bases between the two ends. The CDR3 consists of 15 residues. This CDR3 reads CASSRQGGSTDTQYF. CDR3 coding DNA: TGTGCCAGCAGCCGGCAGGGGGGAAGCACAGATACGCAGTATTTT.

This clone was seen a single time. The chain couples TRBV28 to TRBJ2-5, with 13 bases aligning to TRBD2. V trimming: 5 bases; J trimming: 2 bases; junction bases outside the gene matches: 14. This CDR3 region has 19 residues. CDR1 MDHEN and CDR2 SYDVKM come from the germline V gene. For the CDR3, the DNA is TGTGCCAGCAGTCCAATAATAGGACTAGCGGGAGTTTCTCAAGAGACCCAGTACTTC. This sequence encodes CASSPIIGLAGVSQETQYF.